This passage covers 15 T cell receptor beta chains from one sample sequenced in a study of blood T cell repertoires in COVID-19. Only in-frame clones appear in the TCRdb table, and some are missing; sequencing was by immunoSEQ multiplex PCR. The sample consists of 90,000 to 100,000 clones, 75% to 85% of them appearing once. The sample taken for sequencing was peripheral blood. The receptor set was obtained from a man aged 65 to 79 with acute or convalescent COVID-19.

The chain recombines TRBV5-1 with TRBJ1-3, with 11 bases matching TRBD1. This CDR3 contains 17 residues. Germline trimming cut 3 bases from V and 2 bases from J; bases unmatched to any gene: 7. Germline lookup yields CDR1 SGHRS and CDR2 YFSETQ. The CDR3 DNA reads as TGCGCCAGCAGCTGGAGCCTGGGACAGGGGGCTGGAAACACCATATATTTT. Translation: CASSWSLGQGAGNTIYF.

V usage is TRBV21-1 and J usage is TRBJ1-5. TRBV21-1 is reported as a pseudogene. This CDR3 is 16 amino acids long. The CDR3 bases are TGTGCCAGCAGCAAGACTCGGGGGGCTATTGGTCAGCCCCAGCATTTT. The encoded protein is CASSKTRGAIGQPQHF.

V gene TRBV7-8 combines with J gene TRBJ2-7, with 10 nucleotides matching TRBD2. The J segment lost 4 bases and the V segment lost 5 bases, leaving 11 bases of the junction unmatched. This CDR3 comprises 16 residues. The germline V gene has CDR1 SGHVS and CDR2 FQNEAQ. The chain's CDR3 is CASSPLAGAGGYEQYF. In nucleotides, the CDR3 is TGTGCCAGCAGCCCCCTAGCGGGAGCGGGGGGGTACGAGCAGTACTTC. The full variable domain, completed using reference TRBV7-8 and TRBJ2-7, is GAGVSQSPRYKVAKRGQDVALRCDPISGHVSLFWYQQALGQGPEFLTYFQNEAQLDKSGLPSDRFFAERPEGSVSTLKIQRTQQEDSAVYLCASSPLAGAGGYEQYFGPGTRLTVT.

V and J are TRBV28 and TRBJ1-1; D not certain. The CDR3 loop spans 12 amino acids. In germline, CDR1 is MDHEN, CDR2 SYDVKM. V shed 1 base and J shed 6 bases, with 6 bases lying between them. The CDR3 bases are TGTGCCAGCAGTTTATCAGGCCCTGAAGCTTTCTTT. Protein: CASSLSGPEAFF.

This clone was seen once. V and J are TRBV5-1 and TRBJ2-2; D might be TRBD2 (5 bases). CDR1 SGHRS and CDR2 YFSETQ come from the germline V gene. This CDR3 comprises 12 residues. Trimming left V 5 bases short and J 6 bases short, with 8 bases between. The CDR3 region is CASRDGAGELFF. CDR3 nucleotide sequence: TGCGCCAGCAGGGACGGGGCCGGGGAGCTGTTTTTT.

This rearrangement joins TRBV6-6 to TRBJ2-2; 11 nucleotides line up with TRBD1. This CDR3 is built from 16 residues. Germline lookup yields CDR1 MNHNY and CDR2 SVGAGI (reference sequence). V shed 7 bases and J 7 bases; nucleotides not matched to a gene: 11. DNA of the CDR3: TGTGCCAGCACCGATGGACAGGGGGCTTCGGGCGGGGAGCTGTTTTTT. This encodes CASTDGQGASGGELFF.

The rearrangement uses TRBV15 and TRBJ2-1, with 7 bases lining up with TRBD2. Trimming cost V 0 bases and J 6 bases; bases outside gene matches: 8. Germline CDR1 LNHNV, CDR2 YYDKDF (reference sequence). The CDR3 covers 16 residues. Here the CDR3 reads CATSREDLLAVNEQFF. CDR3 coding DNA: TGTGCCACCAGCAGAGAGGATCTCCTAGCGGTCAATGAGCAGTTCTTC.

The V and J genes are TRBV6-6 and TRBJ2-2; TRBD2 matches at 11 bases. CDR3 length: 14 amino acids. Germline V CDR1 and CDR2: MNHNY, SVGAGI (reference sequence). Trimming cost V 6 bases and J 9 bases; bases outside gene matches: 6. The DNA of the CDR3 is TGTGCCAGCAGCCGCTGGACTAGCGGGCGGGAGCTGTTTTTT. This encodes CASSRWTSGRELFF.

The rearrangement joins TRBV3-1 (or the pseudogene TRBV3-2) to TRBJ2-1, with 16 bases matching TRBD2. The CDR3 length is 19 residues. Germline V gene lookup returns CDR1 LGHDT and CDR2 YNNKEL (reference sequence). Trimming removed 4 bases from V and 1 base from J; junction bases left unmatched: 7. The CDR3 nucleotides are TGTGCCAGCAGCCCCAATCCGGGACTAGCGGGAGGGTCCTACAATGAGCAGTTCTTC. It yields the protein CASSPNPGLAGGSYNEQFF.

This chain uses TRBV9 with TRBJ2-2, with 11 bases that match TRBD2. Germline V gene lookup returns CDR1 SGDLS and CDR2 YYNGEE. This CDR3 comprises 16 residues. V lost 4 bases and J lost 5; bases outside the gene matches: 7. In nucleotides, the CDR3 is TGTGCCAGCAGCCTCCGAGGGACTAGCGGAACCGGGGAGCTGTTTTTT. This gives the protein CASSLRGTSGTGELFF. The entire variable domain, with the rest obtained from reference TRBV9 and TRBJ2-2, is as follows: DSGVTQTPKHLITATGQRVTLRCSPRSGDLSVYWYQQSLDQGLQFLIQYYNGEERAKGNILERFSAQQFPDLHSELNLSSLELGDSALYFCASSLRGTSGTGELFFGEGSRLTVL.

V gene TRBV25-1 combines with J gene TRBJ1-5, with D possibly TRBD1 on 6 matching bases. From germline, CDR1 is MGHDK and CDR2 SYGVNS. V was pared by 7 bases and J by 4 bases, with 11 bases between. The CDR3 has 13 residues. The CDR3, as DNA: TGTGCCAGCACTCAAGGGGGTAATCAGCCCCAGCATTTT. This sequence encodes CASTQGGNQPQHF. Supplemented by reference TRBV25-1 and TRBJ1-5, the full variable domain reads EADIYQTPRYLVIGTGKKITLECSQTMGHDKMYWYQQDPGMELHLIHYSYGVNSTEKGDLSSESTVSRIRTEHFPLTLESARPSHTSQYLCASTQGGNQPQHFGDGTRLSIL.

The genes are TRBV6-5 and TRBJ2-7; weak D call: TRBD2 (6 bases). This CDR3 is built from 14 residues. Germline CDR1 and CDR2: MNHEY and SVGAGI. Trimming took off 7 bases at V and 0 bases at J, with 13 bases between the two ends. Here the CDR3 DNA reads TGTGCCAGCAACCGGGACTTCCTCTCCTACGAGCAGTACTTC. This translates into CASNRDFLSYEQYF.

This chain connects TRBV14 to TRBJ2-2, with D unclear. Deletions cut 1 base from V and 2 bases from J, with 11 bases between. The CDR3 runs 16 residues. The V gene's germline CDR1 is SGHDN and CDR2 FVKESK. DNA for the CDR3: TGTGCCAGCAGCCAAGTGCGGTACGCCAACACCGGGGAGCTGTTTTTT. It encodes CASSQVRYANTGELFF.

Points on this clone: This may be a read error, as it is one base from a much larger clone. V is TRBV11-2 and J is TRBJ2-7, with D unclear. CDR1 and CDR2 from the germline V gene are SGHAT and FQNNGV. V was trimmed by 3 bases and J by 0 bases, leaving 3 bases between them. The length of the CDR3 is 12 residues. CDR3 amino acids: CASSFSSYEQYF. In nucleotides, the CDR3 is TGTGCCAGCAGCTTCAGCTCCTACGAGCAGTACTTC.

This chain joins TRBV10-3 and TRBJ1-6; D is uncertain. Trimming pared 0 bases from V and 10 bases from J, leaving 19 bases between. The CDR3 is 17 amino acids. Germline CDR1 reads ENHRY; CDR2 reads SYGVKD. DNA for the CDR3: TGTGCCATCAGTGAGTCGACTGAAGCCCTTCGGCGGTCACCCCTCCACTTT. Residues: CAISESTEALRRSPLHF.